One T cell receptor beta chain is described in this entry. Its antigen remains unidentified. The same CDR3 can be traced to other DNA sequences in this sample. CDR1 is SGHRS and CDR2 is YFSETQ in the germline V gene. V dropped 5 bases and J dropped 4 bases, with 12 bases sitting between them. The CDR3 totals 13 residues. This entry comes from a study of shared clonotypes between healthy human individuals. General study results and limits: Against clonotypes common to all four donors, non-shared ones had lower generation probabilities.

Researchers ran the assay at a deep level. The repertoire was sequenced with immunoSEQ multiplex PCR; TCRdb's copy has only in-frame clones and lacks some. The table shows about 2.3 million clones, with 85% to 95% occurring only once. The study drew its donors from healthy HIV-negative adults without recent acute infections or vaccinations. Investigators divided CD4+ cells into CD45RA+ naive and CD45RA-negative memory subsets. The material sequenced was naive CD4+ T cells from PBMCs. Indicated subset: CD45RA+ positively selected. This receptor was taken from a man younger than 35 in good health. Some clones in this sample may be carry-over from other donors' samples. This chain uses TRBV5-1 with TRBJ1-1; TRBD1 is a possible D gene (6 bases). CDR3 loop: CASSYTGSTEAFF. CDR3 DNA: TGCGCCAGCAGTTATACAGGGAGCACTGAAGCTTTCTTT.